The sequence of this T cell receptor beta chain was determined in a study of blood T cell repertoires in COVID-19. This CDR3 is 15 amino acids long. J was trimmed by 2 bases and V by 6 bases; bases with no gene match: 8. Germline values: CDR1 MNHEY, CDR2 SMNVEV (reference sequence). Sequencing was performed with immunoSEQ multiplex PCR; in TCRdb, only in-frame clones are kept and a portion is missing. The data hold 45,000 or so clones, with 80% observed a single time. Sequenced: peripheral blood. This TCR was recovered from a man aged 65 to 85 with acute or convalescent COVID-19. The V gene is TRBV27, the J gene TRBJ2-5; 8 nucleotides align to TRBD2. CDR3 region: CASSWGRGVQETQYF. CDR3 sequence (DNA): TGTGCCAGCAGCTGGGGGCGGGGGGTACAAGAGACCCAGTACTTC.